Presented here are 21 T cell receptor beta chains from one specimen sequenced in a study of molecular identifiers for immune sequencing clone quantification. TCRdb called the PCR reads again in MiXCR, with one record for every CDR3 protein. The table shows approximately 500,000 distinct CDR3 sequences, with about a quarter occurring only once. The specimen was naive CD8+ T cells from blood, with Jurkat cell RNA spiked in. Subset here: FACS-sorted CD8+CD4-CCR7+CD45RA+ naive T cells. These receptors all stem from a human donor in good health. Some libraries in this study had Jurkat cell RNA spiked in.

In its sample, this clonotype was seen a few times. The CDR3, as DNA: TGTGCCAGCAGCCCCCCCGGGCCGGATGGCTATGGCTACACCTTC. As protein: CASSPPGPDGYGYTF. The J gene is TRBJ1-2, the V gene TRBV9, with D unresolved. This CDR3 contains 15 residues. Trimming took off 4 bases at V and 4 bases at J, with 17 bases between the two ends. Germline values: CDR1 SGDLS, CDR2 YYNGEE. Looking up the rest from reference TRBV9 and TRBJ1-2 gives the full variable domain: DSGVTQTPKHLITATGQRVTLRCSPRSGDLSVYWYQQSLDQGLQFLIQYYNGEERAKGNILERFSAQQFPDLHSELNLSSLELGDSALYFCASSPPGPDGYGYTFGSGTRLTVV.

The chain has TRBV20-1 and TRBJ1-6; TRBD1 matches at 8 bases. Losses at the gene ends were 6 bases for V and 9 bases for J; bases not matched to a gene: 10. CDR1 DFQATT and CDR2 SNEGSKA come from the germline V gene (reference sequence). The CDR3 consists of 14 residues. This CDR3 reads CSATNQGASSPLHF. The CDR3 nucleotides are TGCAGTGCCACAAATCAGGGGGCTTCTTCACCCCTCCACTTT.

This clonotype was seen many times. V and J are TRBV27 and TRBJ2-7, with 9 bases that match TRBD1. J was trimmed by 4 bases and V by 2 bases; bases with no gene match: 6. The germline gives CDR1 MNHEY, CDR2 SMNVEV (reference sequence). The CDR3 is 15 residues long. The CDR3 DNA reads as TGTGCCAGCAGTTTACTATTGGGACAGGGTTACGAGCAGTACTTC. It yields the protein CASSLLLGQGYEQYF.

As DNA, the CDR3 is TGCAGCGTTCGACTAGGACAGGGGGAAGACTATGGCTACACCTTC. Its protein is CSVRLGQGEDYGYTF. The chain carries TRBV29-1 and TRBJ1-2; 10 bases are a match to TRBD1. The CDR3 covers 15 residues. The V and J ends lost 5 bases and 3 bases, in that order; junction bases with no gene match: 9. The germline CDR1 and CDR2 sequences are SQVTM and ANQGSEA.

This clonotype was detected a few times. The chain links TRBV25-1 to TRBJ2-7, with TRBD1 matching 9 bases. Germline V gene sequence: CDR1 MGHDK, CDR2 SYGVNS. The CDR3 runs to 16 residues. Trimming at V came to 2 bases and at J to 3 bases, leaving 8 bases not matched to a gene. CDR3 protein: CASSESDRGVVYEQYF. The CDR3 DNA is TGTGCCAGCAGTGAAAGCGACAGGGGGGTGGTCTACGAGCAGTACTTC.

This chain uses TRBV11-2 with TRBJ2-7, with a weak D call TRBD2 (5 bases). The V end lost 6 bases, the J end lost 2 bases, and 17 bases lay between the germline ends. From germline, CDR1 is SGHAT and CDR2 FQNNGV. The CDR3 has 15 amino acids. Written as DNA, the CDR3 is TGTGCCAGCAGTTCGGGATTTGGCCCCCCCTACGAGCAGTACTTC. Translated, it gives CASSSGFGPPYEQYF. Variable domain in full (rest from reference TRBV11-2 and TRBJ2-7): EAGVAQSPRYKIIEKRQSVAFWCNPISGHATLYWYQQILGQGPKLLIQFQNNGVVDDSQLPKDRFSAERLKGVDSTLKIQPAKLEDSAVYLCASSSGFGPPYEQYFGPGTRLTVT.

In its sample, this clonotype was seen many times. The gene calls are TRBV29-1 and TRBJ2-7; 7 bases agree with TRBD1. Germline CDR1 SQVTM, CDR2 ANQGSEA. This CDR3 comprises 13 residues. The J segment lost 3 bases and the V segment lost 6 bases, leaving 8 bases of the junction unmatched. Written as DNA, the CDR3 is TGCAGCGTGACTACAGGGGTGGGCTACGAGCAGTACTTC. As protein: CSVTTGVGYEQYF.

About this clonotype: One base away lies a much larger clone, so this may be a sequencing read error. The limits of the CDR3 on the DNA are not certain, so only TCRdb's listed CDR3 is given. CDR3 sequence: CGALRAGRPGTDTQYF. The chain uses TRBV20-1 and TRBJ2-3; the table's D call, TRBD1, was not checked against the DNA. Germline CDR1 and CDR2: DFQATT and SNEGSKA (reference sequence). 16 amino acids form the CDR3, both terminal residues included.

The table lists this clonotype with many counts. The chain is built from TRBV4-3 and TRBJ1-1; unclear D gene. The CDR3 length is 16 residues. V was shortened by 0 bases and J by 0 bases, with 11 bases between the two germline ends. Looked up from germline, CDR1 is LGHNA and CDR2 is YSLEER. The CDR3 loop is CASSQDLVGMNTEAFF. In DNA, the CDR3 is TGCGCCAGCAGCCAAGATTTAGTGGGGATGAACACTGAAGCTTTCTTT.

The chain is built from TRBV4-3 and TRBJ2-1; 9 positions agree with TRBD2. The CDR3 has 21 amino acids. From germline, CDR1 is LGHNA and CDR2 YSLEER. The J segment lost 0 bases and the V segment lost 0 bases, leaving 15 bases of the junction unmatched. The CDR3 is CASSQDFRTSAISRSYNEQFF. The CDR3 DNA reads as TGCGCCAGCAGCCAAGATTTCCGGACTAGCGCCATTAGTCGCTCCTACAATGAGCAGTTCTTC.

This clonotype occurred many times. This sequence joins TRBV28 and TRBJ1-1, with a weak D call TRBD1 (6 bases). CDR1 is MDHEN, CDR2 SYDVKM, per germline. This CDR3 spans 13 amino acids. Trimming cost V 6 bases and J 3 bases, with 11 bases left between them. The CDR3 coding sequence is TGTGCCAGCAGCCCACGGACAGACACTGAAGCTTTCTTT. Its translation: CASSPRTDTEAFF.

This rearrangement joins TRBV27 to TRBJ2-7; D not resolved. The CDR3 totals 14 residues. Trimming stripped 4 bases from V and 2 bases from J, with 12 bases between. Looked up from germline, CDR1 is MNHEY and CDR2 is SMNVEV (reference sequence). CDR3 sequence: CASSYMKGPYEQYF. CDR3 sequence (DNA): TGTGCCAGCAGTTATATGAAGGGTCCCTACGAGCAGTACTTC.

The CDR3 spells CASSFPMLETQYF. The CDR3, as DNA: TGTGCCAGCAGTTTCCCCATGTTGGAGACCCAGTACTTC. This rearrangement joins TRBV7-2 to TRBJ2-5, with unresolved D. The germline V gene has CDR1 SGHTA and CDR2 FQGNSA. The V gene lost 6 bases and the J gene lost 5 bases, with 13 bases spanning the gap. This CDR3 contains 13 residues.

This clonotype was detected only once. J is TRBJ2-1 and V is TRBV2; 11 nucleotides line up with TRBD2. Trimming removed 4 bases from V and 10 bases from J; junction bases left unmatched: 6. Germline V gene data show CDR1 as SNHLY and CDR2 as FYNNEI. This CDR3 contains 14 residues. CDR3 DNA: TGTGCCAGCAGTGCTCTGACTAGCGGGGCGGAGCAGTTCTTC. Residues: CASSALTSGAEQFF.

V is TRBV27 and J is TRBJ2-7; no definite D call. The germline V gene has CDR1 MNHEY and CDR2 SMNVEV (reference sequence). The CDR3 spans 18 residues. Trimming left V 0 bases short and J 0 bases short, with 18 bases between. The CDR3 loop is CASSLSLPGPRSSYEQYF. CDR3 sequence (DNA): TGTGCCAGCAGTTTATCGTTACCGGGCCCTCGGAGCTCCTACGAGCAGTACTTC.

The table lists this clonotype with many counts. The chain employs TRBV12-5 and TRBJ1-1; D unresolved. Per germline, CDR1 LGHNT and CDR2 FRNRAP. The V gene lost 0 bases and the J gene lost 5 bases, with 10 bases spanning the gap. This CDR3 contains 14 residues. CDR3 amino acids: CASGLVVARTEAFF. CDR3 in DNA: TGTGCTAGTGGTTTGGTAGTGGCCAGAACTGAAGCTTTCTTT.

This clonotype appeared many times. CDR3 coding DNA: TGCGCCAGCAGCCAGACACCTGGGGGGACTGAAGCTTTCTTT. This translates into CASSQTPGGTEAFF. The genes are TRBV4-1 and TRBJ1-1, with a weak D call TRBD1 (5 bases). Germline lookup yields CDR1 MGHRA and CDR2 YSYEKL. Trimming stripped 3 bases from V and 5 bases from J, with 13 bases between. The CDR3 consists of 14 residues.

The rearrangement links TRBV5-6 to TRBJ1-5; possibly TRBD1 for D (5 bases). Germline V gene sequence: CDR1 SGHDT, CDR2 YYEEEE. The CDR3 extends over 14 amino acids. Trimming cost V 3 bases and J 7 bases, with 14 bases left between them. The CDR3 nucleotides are TGTGCCAGCAGCTATCACCGGGGGACGCAGCCCCAGCATTTT. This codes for CASSYHRGTQPQHF.

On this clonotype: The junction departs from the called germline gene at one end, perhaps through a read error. This CDR3 reads CGSSPGVNTEAFF. The CDR3 nucleotides read TGTGGCAGCAGCCCAGGGGTTAACACTGAAGCTTTCTTT. This chain joins TRBV7-8 and TRBJ1-1; possibly TRBD1 for D (6 bases). This CDR3 spans 13 amino acids. Germline V gives CDR1 SGHVS, CDR2 FQNEAQ. The complete variable domain, with remaining parts taken from reference TRBV7-8 and TRBJ1-1, reads GAGVSQSPRYKVAKRGQDVALRCDPISGHVSLFWYQQALGQGPEFLTYFQNEAQLDKSGLPSDRFFAERPEGSVSTLKIQRTQQEDSAVYLCGSSPGVNTEAFFGQGTRLTVV.

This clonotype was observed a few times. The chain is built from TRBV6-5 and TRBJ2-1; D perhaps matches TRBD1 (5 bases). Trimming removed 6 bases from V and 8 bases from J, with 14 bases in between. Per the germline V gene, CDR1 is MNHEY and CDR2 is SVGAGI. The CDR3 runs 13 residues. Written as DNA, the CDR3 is TGTGCCAGCAGCGGCAGGGTCGGGCATGAGCAGTTCTTC. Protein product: CASSGRVGHEQFF.

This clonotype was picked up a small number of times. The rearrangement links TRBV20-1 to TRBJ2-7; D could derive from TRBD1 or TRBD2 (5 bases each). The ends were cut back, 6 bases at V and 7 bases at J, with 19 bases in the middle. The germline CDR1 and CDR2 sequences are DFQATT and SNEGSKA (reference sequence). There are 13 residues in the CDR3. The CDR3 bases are TGCAGTGCCCAGCCGGGGACGGTCGTAGAGCAGTACTTC. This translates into CSAQPGTVVEQYF.